A single sample gave rise to the 18 T cell receptor beta chains below, sequenced in a study of Tregs in tolerant kidney transplant recipients. The protocol was immunoSEQ multiplex PCR, while the TCRdb copy is restricted to in-frame clones and leaves out a portion. The sample has around 52,000 clones; about 86% are singletons. Sequenced sample: CD4+ T cells from blood. Every receptor here comes from a human donor in good health.

The chain has TRBV7-3 and TRBJ2-1, with D tentatively TRBD2 (6 bases). The CDR3 length is 15 residues. Trimming pared 5 bases from V and 4 bases from J, leaving 15 bases between. Per the germline V gene, CDR1 is SGHTA and CDR2 is FQGTGA. The DNA of the CDR3 is TGTGCCAGCAGCCCCAGTGGTAGCGGATACAATGAGCAGTTCTTC. The encoded protein is CASSPSGSGYNEQFF.

This clone was detected only a few times. The CDR3, as DNA: TGTGCCAGCAGCGGACTAGTCCTATACAATGAGCAGTTCTTC. Protein product: CASSGLVLYNEQFF. V gene TRBV5-6 combines with J gene TRBJ2-1, with 7 bases aligning to TRBD2. CDR3 length: 14 residues. J was trimmed by 4 bases and V by 4 bases; bases with no gene match: 5. Germline V gene lookup returns CDR1 SGHDT and CDR2 YYEEEE.

The rearrangement joins TRBV2 to TRBJ2-7; TRBD2 matches at 7 bases. The CDR3 has 15 residues. J gave up 0 bases and V 8 bases, and 10 bases lay outside the gene matches. Germline V gene sequence: CDR1 SNHLY, CDR2 FYNNEI. CDR3 nucleotide sequence: TGTGCCAGCCTGGGGGGGGTAGCGGGCTCCTACGAGCAGTACTTC. Residues: CASLGGVAGSYEQYF.

The chain recombines TRBV7-2 with TRBJ2-2, with 11 bases fitting TRBD2. With 1 base clipped from V and 2 bases from J, the junction kept 0 bases outside the gene matches. CDR1 and CDR2 from the germline V gene are SGHTA and FQGNSA. The CDR3 runs 16 residues. As DNA, the CDR3 is TGTGCCAGCAGCTTAGGACTAGCGGGAAACACCGGGGAGCTGTTTTTT. Translation gives CASSLGLAGNTGELFF.

This rearrangement joins TRBV29-1 to TRBJ1-1; maybe TRBD1 (5 bases). In germline, CDR1 is SQVTM, CDR2 ANQGSEA. The CDR3 runs 14 residues. Between the trimmed V and J ends, which lost 1 base and 3 bases, there was a span of 12 bases. The CDR3 spells CSVEGSRDHTEAFF. CDR3 nucleotide sequence: TGCAGCGTTGAAGGGTCCAGGGATCACACTGAAGCTTTCTTT.

This chain uses TRBV28 with TRBJ2-2; TRBD1 might be the D (6 bases). Germline V gene lookup returns CDR1 MDHEN and CDR2 SYDVKM. The CDR3 has 16 residues. V gave up 2 bases and J gave up 5 bases, with 15 bases separating them. For the CDR3, the DNA is TGTGCCAGCAGTTTACGCGTTACCCAGGGGACCGGGGAGCTGTTTTTT. Translating gives CASSLRVTQGTGELFF.

This chain links TRBV7-9 with TRBJ2-3; D may be TRBD1 or TRBD2 (5 bases each). The CDR3 extends over 16 amino acids. CDR1 SEHNR and CDR2 FQNEAQ come from the germline V gene (reference sequence). Trimming left V 3 bases short and J 2 bases short, with 15 bases between. DNA for the CDR3: TGTGCCAGCAGCTTGACGGGGACGGATTACACAGATACGCAGTATTTT. It codes for CASSLTGTDYTDTQYF.

V and J are TRBV6-5 and TRBJ2-5; D remains unclear. Germline V lookup: CDR1 MNHEY, CDR2 SVGAGI. Deletions cut 6 bases from V and 5 bases from J, with 13 bases between. The CDR3 spans 13 residues. The CDR3 DNA reads as TGTGCCAGCAGATATACCCGGCTCGAGACCCAGTACTTC. Amino acid sequence: CASRYTRLETQYF.

The chain combines TRBV5-5 with TRBJ1-3; no reliable D call. The CDR3 is 18 residues long. Trimming removed 1 base at V and 0 bases at J, with 17 bases between. Germline values: CDR1 SGHKS, CDR2 YYEKEE (reference sequence). This CDR3 reads CASSLFNYRPGSGNTIYF. The DNA for the CDR3 is TGTGCCAGCAGCTTGTTTAACTACAGACCTGGCTCTGGAAACACCATATATTTT.

V and J are TRBV4-3 and TRBJ1-2; D call uncertain. V gave up 4 bases and J gave up 0 bases, with 21 bases separating them. The germline gives CDR1 LGHNA, CDR2 YSLEER. The CDR3 consists of 18 residues. CDR3 DNA: TGCGCCAGCAGCCCGACACTTAGACTGCAAGCCTCTAACTATGGCTACACCTTC. Translated, it gives CASSPTLRLQASNYGYTF.

The genes are TRBV6-5 and TRBJ1-2; D may be TRBD1 (6 bases). The CDR3 covers 13 residues. Between the trimmed V and J ends, which lost 6 bases and 7 bases, there was a span of 15 bases. In germline, CDR1 is MNHEY, CDR2 SVGAGI. The CDR3 sequence: CASRESGAGGYTF. The CDR3 region has the DNA TGTGCCAGCAGGGAGTCAGGGGCGGGTGGCTACACCTTC.

The chain employs TRBV5-1 and TRBJ2-7, with 9 bases fitting TRBD1. The germline V gene encodes CDR1 SGHRS and CDR2 YFSETQ. This CDR3 comprises 14 residues. Trimming took 3 bases from V and 5 from J; bases not matched to a gene: 6. The CDR3 coding sequence is TGCGCCAGCAGCTCGTGGACAGGGGACAACGAGCAGTACTTC. Protein sequence: CASSSWTGDNEQYF.

The rearrangement links TRBV5-1 to TRBJ2-5, with TRBD2 matching 8 bases. The trim removed 4 bases at V and 1 base at J, leaving 9 bases unmatched. CDR1 SGHRS and CDR2 YFSETQ come from the germline V gene. This CDR3 spans 16 amino acids. CDR3 sequence (DNA): TGCGCCAGCAGCGTACAAGCGGGGGACTCCCAAGAGACCCAGTACTTC. This gives the protein CASSVQAGDSQETQYF.

This chain uses TRBV11-3 with TRBJ1-4; no clear D. This CDR3 is 14 amino acids long. Trimming removed 5 bases from V and 0 bases from J, with 7 bases in between. Germline assignment: CDR1 SGHNT and CDR2 YENEEA. CDR3 sequence: CASSVHATNEKLFF. The CDR3 region has the DNA TGTGCCAGCAGCGTACATGCAACTAATGAAAAACTGTTTTTT. Based on the CDR3 plus reference TRBV11-3 and TRBJ1-4, the full variable domain is EAGVVQSPRYKIIEKKQPVAFWCNPISGHNTLYWYLQNLGQGPELLIRYENEEAVDDSQLPKDRFSAERLKGVDSTLKIQPAELGDSAVYLCASSVHATNEKLFFGSGTQLSVL.

The chain uses TRBV7-9 and TRBJ2-1; D is uncertain. The V end lost 4 bases, the J end lost 3 bases, and 4 bases lay between the germline ends. Germline CDR1 reads SEHNR; CDR2 reads FQNEAQ (reference sequence). The CDR3 has 12 residues. The CDR3 loop is CASSWDYNEQFF. The CDR3 DNA follows: TGTGCCAGCAGCTGGGACTACAATGAGCAGTTCTTC. Combining the CDR3 with reference TRBV7-9 and TRBJ2-1 gives the whole variable domain DTGVSQNPRHKITKRGQNVTFRCDPISEHNRLYWYRQTLGQGPEFLTYFQNEAQLEKSRLLSDRFSAERPKGSFSTLEIQRTEQGDSAMYLCASSWDYNEQFFGPGTRLTVL.

The chain links TRBV11-2 to TRBJ2-3; D call uncertain. The V gene lost 2 bases and the J gene lost 1 base, with 10 bases spanning the gap. In germline, CDR1 is SGHAT, CDR2 FQNNGV. CDR3 length: 15 amino acids. The CDR3 region is CASSLILRGTDTQYF. CDR3 coding DNA: TGTGCCAGCAGCTTAATTCTCCGGGGCACAGATACGCAGTATTTT. The full variable domain, in which reference TRBV11-2 and TRBJ2-3 provide the parts outside the CDR3, is EAGVAQSPRYKIIEKRQSVAFWCNPISGHATLYWYQQILGQGPKLLIQFQNNGVVDDSQLPKDRFSAERLKGVDSTLKIQPAKLEDSAVYLCASSLILRGTDTQYFGPGTRLTVL.

This clone was found once. This chain joins TRBV7-9 and TRBJ1-3, with TRBD1 matching over 10 bases. V shed 5 bases and J 3 bases; nucleotides not matched to a gene: 7. The CDR3 runs to 16 residues. Germline values: CDR1 SEHNR, CDR2 FQNEAQ (reference sequence). CDR3 sequence (DNA): TGTGCCAGCAGCCGTAGGGACAGGGGTTTTGGAAACACCATATATTTT. This encodes CASSRRDRGFGNTIYF.

The chain joins TRBV7-8 to TRBJ2-5; 8 bases fit TRBD2. From germline, CDR1 is SGHVS and CDR2 FQNEAQ. The junction had 5 bases not matched to a gene; V was cut back by 1 base and J by 4 bases. There are 15 residues in the CDR3. CDR3 sequence (DNA): TGTGCCAGCAGCTTAGTCCGGGGGGGGTTAGAGACCCAGTACTTC. This sequence encodes CASSLVRGGLETQYF.